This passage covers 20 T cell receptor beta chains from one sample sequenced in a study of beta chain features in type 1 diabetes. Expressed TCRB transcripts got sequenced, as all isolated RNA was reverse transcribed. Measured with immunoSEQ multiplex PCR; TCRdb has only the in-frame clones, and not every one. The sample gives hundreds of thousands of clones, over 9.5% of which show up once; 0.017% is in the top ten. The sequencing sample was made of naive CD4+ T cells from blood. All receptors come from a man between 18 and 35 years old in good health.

CDR3 amino acids: CASSQRGLSYTF. The CDR3 nucleotides read TGTGCCAGCAGCCAGCGGGGTTTGAGCTACACCTTC. J is TRBJ1-2 and V is TRBV6-5, with D unclear. Germline CDR1 is MNHEY and CDR2 is SVGAGI. V was clipped by 6 bases and J by 9 bases, with 14 bases between them. The CDR3 covers 12 residues.

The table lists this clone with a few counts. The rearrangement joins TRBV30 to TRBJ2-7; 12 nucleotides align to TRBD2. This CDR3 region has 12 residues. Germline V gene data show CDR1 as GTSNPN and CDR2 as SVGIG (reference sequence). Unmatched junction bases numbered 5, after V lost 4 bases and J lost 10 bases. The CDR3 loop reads CAWNRLAGVQYF. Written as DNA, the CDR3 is TGTGCCTGGAACCGACTAGCGGGGGTACAGTACTTC.

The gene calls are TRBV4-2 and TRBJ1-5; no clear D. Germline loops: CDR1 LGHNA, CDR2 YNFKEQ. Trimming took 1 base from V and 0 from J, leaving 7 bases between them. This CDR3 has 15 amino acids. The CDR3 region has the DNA TGTGCCAGCAGCCAAGCTCAGTATAGCAATCAGCCCCAGCATTTT. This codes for CASSQAQYSNQPQHF.

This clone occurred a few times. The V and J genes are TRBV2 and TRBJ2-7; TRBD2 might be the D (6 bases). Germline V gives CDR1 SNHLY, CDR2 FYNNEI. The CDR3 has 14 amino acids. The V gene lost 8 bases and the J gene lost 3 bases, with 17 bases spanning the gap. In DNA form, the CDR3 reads TGTGCCAGCGGATCGAGCGGGCGCAACTACGAGCAGTACTTC. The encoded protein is CASGSSGRNYEQYF.

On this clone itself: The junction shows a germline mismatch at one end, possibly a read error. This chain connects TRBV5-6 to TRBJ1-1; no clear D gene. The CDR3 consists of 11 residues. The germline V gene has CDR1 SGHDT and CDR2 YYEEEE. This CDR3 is CASSSAPTLEW. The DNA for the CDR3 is TGTGCCAGCAGCTCAGCGCCGACGCTCGAATGG.

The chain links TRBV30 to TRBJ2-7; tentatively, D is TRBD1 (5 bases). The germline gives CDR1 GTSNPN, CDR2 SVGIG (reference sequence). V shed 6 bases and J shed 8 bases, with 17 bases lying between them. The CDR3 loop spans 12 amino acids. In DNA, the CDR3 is TGTGCCTGCGACACAGGAATAAGTAAGCAGTACTTC. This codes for CACDTGISKQYF.

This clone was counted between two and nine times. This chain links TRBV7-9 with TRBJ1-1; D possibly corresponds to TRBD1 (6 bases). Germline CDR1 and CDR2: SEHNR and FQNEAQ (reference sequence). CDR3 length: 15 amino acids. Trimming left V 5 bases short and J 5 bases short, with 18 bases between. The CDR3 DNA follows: TGTGCCAGCAGCCCCCACCCGGACAGAGGGACTGAAGCTTTCTTT. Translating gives CASSPHPDRGTEAFF.

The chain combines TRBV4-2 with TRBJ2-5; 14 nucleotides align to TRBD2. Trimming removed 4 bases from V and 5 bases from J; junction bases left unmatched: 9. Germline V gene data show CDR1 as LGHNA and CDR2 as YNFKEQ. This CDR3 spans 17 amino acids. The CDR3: CASSLGTSGRGEETQYF. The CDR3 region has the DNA TGTGCCAGCAGCCTCGGGACTAGCGGGAGAGGAGAGGAGACCCAGTACTTC.

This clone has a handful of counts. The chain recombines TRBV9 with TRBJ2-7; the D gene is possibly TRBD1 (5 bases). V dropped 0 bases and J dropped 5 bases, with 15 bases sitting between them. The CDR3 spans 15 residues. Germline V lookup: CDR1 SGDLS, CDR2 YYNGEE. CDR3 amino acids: CASSVGDRGLHEQYF. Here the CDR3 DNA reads TGTGCCAGCAGCGTAGGGGATAGGGGCCTCCACGAGCAGTACTTC.

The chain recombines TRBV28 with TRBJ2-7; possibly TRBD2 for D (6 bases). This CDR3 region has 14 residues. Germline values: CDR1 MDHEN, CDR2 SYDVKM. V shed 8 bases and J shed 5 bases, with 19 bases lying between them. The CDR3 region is CASCKEGPGDEQYF. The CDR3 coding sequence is TGTGCCAGCTGTAAGGAGGGCCCGGGGGACGAGCAGTACTTC. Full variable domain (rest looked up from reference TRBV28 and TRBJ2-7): DVKVTQSSRYLVKRTGEKVFLECVQDMDHENMFWYRQDPGLGLRLIYFSYDVKMKEKGDIPEGYSVSREKKERFSLILESASTNQTSMYLCASCKEGPGDEQYFGPGTRLTVT.

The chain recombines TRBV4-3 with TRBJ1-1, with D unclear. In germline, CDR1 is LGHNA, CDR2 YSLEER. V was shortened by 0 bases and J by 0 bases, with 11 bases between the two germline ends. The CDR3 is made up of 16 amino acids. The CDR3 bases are TGCGCCAGCAGCCAAGATCGTGTGAGATTGAACACTGAAGCTTTCTTT. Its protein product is CASSQDRVRLNTEAFF.

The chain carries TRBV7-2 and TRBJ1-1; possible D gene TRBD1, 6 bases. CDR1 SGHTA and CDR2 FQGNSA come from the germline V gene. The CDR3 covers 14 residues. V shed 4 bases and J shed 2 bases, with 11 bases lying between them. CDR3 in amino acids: CASSSGQTNTEAFF. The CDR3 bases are TGTGCCAGCAGCTCCGGACAGACCAACACTGAAGCTTTCTTT. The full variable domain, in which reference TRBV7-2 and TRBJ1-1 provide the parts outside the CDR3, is GAGVSQSPSNKVTEKGKDVELRCDPISGHTALYWYRQSLGQGLEFLIYFQGNSAPDKSGLPSDRFSAERTGGSVSTLTIQRTQQEDSAVYLCASSSGQTNTEAFFGQGTRLTVV.

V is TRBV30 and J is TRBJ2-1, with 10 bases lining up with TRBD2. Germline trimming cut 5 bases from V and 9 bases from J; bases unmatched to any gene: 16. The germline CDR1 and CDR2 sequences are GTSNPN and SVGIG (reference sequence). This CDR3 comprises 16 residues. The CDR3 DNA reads TGTGCCTGGGTGCCGGCTAGCGGGGGATCTATAGGTGAGCAGTTCTTC. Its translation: CAWVPASGGSIGEQFF. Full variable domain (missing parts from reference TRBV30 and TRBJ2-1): SQTIHQWPATLVQPVGSPLSLECTVEGTSNPNLYWYRQAAGRGLQLLFYSVGIGQISSEVPQNLSASRPQDRQFILSSKKLLLSDSGFYLCAWVPASGGSIGEQFFGPGTRLTVL.

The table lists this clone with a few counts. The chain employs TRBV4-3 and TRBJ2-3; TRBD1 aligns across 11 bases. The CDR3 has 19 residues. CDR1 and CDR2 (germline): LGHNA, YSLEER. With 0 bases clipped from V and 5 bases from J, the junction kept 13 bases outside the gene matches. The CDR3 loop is CASSQDSFSGQGVGDTQYF. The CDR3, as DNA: TGCGCCAGCAGCCAAGATTCTTTTTCGGGACAGGGGGTTGGAGATACGCAGTATTTT.

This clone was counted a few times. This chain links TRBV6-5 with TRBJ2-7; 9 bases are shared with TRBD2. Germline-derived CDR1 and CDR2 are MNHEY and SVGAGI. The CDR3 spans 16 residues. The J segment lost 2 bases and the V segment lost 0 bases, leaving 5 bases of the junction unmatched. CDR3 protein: CASSYSTAGGTYEQYF. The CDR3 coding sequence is TGTGCCAGCAGTTACTCCACCGCGGGAGGGACCTACGAGCAGTACTTC.

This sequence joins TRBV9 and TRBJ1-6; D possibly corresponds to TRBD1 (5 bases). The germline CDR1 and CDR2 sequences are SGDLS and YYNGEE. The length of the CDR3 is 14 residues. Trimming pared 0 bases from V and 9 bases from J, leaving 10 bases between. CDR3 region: CASSVDQGSSPLHF. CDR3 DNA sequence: TGTGCCAGCAGCGTAGACCAGGGCTCTTCACCCCTCCACTTT.

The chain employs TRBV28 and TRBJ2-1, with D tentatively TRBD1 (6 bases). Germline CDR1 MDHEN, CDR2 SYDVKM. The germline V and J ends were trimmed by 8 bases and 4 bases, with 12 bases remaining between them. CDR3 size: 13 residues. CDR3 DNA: TGTGCCAGCTATAGGACAGCTTACAATGAGCAGTTCTTC. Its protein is CASYRTAYNEQFF. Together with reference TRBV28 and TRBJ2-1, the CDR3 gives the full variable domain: DVKVTQSSRYLVKRTGEKVFLECVQDMDHENMFWYRQDPGLGLRLIYFSYDVKMKEKGDIPEGYSVSREKKERFSLILESASTNQTSMYLCASYRTAYNEQFFGPGTRLTVL.

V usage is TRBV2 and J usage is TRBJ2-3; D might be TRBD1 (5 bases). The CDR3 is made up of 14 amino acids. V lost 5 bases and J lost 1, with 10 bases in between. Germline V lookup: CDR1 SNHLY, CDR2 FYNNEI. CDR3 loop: CASSNDRRTDTQYF. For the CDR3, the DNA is TGTGCCAGCAGTAACGACAGACGCACAGATACGCAGTATTTT.

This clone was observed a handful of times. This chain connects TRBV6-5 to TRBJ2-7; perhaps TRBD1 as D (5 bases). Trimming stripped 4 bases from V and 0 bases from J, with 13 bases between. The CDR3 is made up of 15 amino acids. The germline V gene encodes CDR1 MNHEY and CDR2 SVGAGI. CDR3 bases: TGTGCCAGCAGTTTCAGGGTGCGAAGCTCCTACGAGCAGTACTTC. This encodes CASSFRVRSSYEQYF.

CDR3 amino acids: CSAFSNTEAFF. DNA for the CDR3: TGCAGTGCCTTCTCCAACACTGAAGCTTTCTTT. The rearrangement uses TRBV20-1 and TRBJ1-1; D gene ambiguous. CDR1 and CDR2 from the germline V gene are DFQATT and SNEGSKA (reference sequence). Between the trimmed V and J ends, which lost 6 bases and 2 bases, there was a span of 7 bases. The CDR3 is made up of 11 amino acids.